This TCR beta chain is from a study of cytomegalovirus exposure and HLA in healthy donors. Per germline, CDR1 LNHDA and CDR2 SQIVND (reference sequence). CDR3 length: 13 residues. Trimming at V came to 6 bases and at J to 5 bases, leaving 6 bases not matched to a gene. Study-wide results and limits: Later analysis revealed greater clonal expansion in HLA-associated TCR beta chains than in equally common others.

This clone appeared a single time. What it binds is unknown. The PCR ran on 60 Vbeta and 13 Jbeta primers. Produced via immunoSEQ multiplex PCR; TCRdb's table is partial and in-frame only. There are more than 150,000 clones in the sample; about 72% occur only once, and about 1.5% lies in the top ten. This TCR derives from a male donor in good health and CMV-seronegative. The gene calls are TRBV19 and TRBJ2-7; TRBD1 agrees at 8 bases. Source material: PBMCs. The CDR3 DNA reads as TGTGCCAGTAGGGGACAGGTTTCTCACGAGCAGTACTTC. It encodes CASRGQVSHEQYF.